This passage covers 25 T cell receptor beta chains from one sample sequenced in a study of blood T cells in healthy people across ages (dated by TCRdb to between 2014 and 2016). Libraries were constructed by 5' RACE. Data came from an Illumina HiSeq 2500. A second PCR of about 7 to 12 cycles was run with a J-beta primer mix and a sample-barcoded 5' primer. Using fastp trimming at Q25 and MiXCR clonotype assembly, TCRdb reanalyzed the public sequencing data and kept in-frame beta chains. All rows with the same CDR3 protein become a single entry with the most common DNA and genes. The sample table lists roughly 1 million distinct CDR3 sequences, 20% to 25% of them with a count of one. The ten most abundant clones make up around 0.75% of the sample. Another study also made use of these data, one on T cells of mothers and their children.

The sequenced sample was blood. These receptors originate from a girl aged 2 to 10 in good health.

This clonotype has just a few counts. This rearrangement joins TRBV7-2 to TRBJ2-1, with D possibly TRBD2 on 5 matching bases. The V gene's germline CDR1 is SGHTA and CDR2 FQGNSA. The CDR3 spans 14 residues. V was shortened by 4 bases and J by 4 bases, with 11 bases between the two germline ends. The CDR3: CASSSQPGYNEQFF. DNA for the CDR3: TGTGCCAGCAGCTCCCAACCGGGGTACAATGAGCAGTTCTTC.

This clonotype was recorded a few times. V and J are TRBV9 and TRBJ2-7, with D perhaps matching TRBD1 (6 bases). The CDR3 extends over 17 amino acids. Trimming took 4 bases from V and 3 from J, leaving 23 bases between them. Germline CDR1 and CDR2: SGDLS and YYNGEE. CDR3 bases: TGTGCCAGCAGCCCCCAGGGGTTGGGGACATGGGGCTACGAGCAGTACTTC. It is translated as CASSPQGLGTWGYEQYF.

This clonotype was counted many times. The chain employs TRBV19 and TRBJ1-4; D not certain. Germline V CDR1 and CDR2: LNHDA, SQIVND (reference sequence). The CDR3 has 12 amino acids. V lost 6 bases, J lost 6 bases, and 8 bases lay in between. For the CDR3, the DNA is TGTGCCAGTAGAGGATTAGATGAAAAACTGTTTTTT. Protein sequence: CASRGLDEKLFF.

The J gene is TRBJ1-1, the V gene TRBV5-1; D gene unclear. V dropped 2 bases and J dropped 0 bases, with 8 bases sitting between them. Germline values: CDR1 SGHRS, CDR2 YFSETQ. This CDR3 has 14 amino acids. Written as DNA, the CDR3 is TGCGCCAGCAGCTTCGAGAATATGAACACTGAAGCTTTCTTT. Translating it yields CASSFENMNTEAFF.

The chain carries TRBV12-3 or TRBV12-4 and TRBJ2-1; 8 nucleotides align to TRBD2. The V segment lost 8 bases and the J segment 10 bases; nucleotides outside the gene matches: 10. The CDR3 loop spans 13 amino acids. In DNA form, the CDR3 reads TGTGCCAGCGGCCCCGGGACTAGTTACGAGCAGTTCTTC. Residues: CASGPGTSYEQFF.

This clonotype was seen a few times. V and J are TRBV28 and TRBJ1-2; possible D gene TRBD1, 6 bases. Germline V lookup: CDR1 MDHEN, CDR2 SYDVKM. Between the trimmed V and J ends, which lost 6 bases and 4 bases, there was a span of 15 bases. The CDR3 runs 14 residues. Written as DNA, the CDR3 is TGTGCCAGCAGGACTAGGGGGGCCCCCTATGGCTACACCTTC. Translation gives CASRTRGAPYGYTF.

This chain joins TRBV29-1 and TRBJ1-2, with D tentatively TRBD1 (5 bases). With 7 bases removed from V and 8 bases from J, the gap between germline ends came to 20 bases. The CDR3 loop spans 13 amino acids. Germline lookup yields CDR1 SQVTM and CDR2 ANQGSEA. DNA of the CDR3: TGCAGCGCTCTCGGGACTCCTGATAGGGGCTACACCTTC. Translated: CSALGTPDRGYTF.

This clonotype was found a few times. The V call is TRBV20-1, the J call TRBJ2-5, with TRBD2 matching over 11 bases. V lost 3 bases, J lost 5 bases, and 17 bases stayed unmatched. Looked up from germline, CDR1 is DFQATT and CDR2 is SNEGSKA (reference sequence). The CDR3 covers 18 residues. Written as DNA, the CDR3 is TGCAGTGCTAGTAGCTCTAGCGGGAGGCGAGGGATAAGGGAGACCCAGTACTTC. This encodes CSASSSSGRRGIRETQYF.

This chain joins TRBV7-6 and TRBJ2-5; D call uncertain. The end of the DNA aligns better with TRBJ2-1, so the J call may be wrong. There are 15 residues in the CDR3. CDR1 and CDR2 from the germline V gene are SGHVS and FNYEAQ. This CDR3 is CASSLVLESRNEQFF. The CDR3 bases are TGTGCCAGCAGCTTAGTGTTAGAATCTCGCAATGAGCAGTTCTTC.

The chain combines TRBV27 with TRBJ1-1, with D perhaps TRBD1 (5 bases). From germline, CDR1 is MNHEY and CDR2 SMNVEV (reference sequence). CDR3 length: 15 amino acids. V lost 1 base and J lost 5, with 14 bases in between. The CDR3 loop is CASSLWGVGPTEAFF. The CDR3, as DNA: TGTGCCAGCAGTTTATGGGGCGTAGGGCCAACTGAAGCTTTCTTT.

The chain carries TRBV7-2 and TRBJ2-5; 9 nucleotides agree with TRBD2. The better agreement between TRBJ2-7 and the DNA end casts doubt on the J call. Germline CDR1 reads SGHTA; CDR2 reads FQGNSA. The CDR3 extends over 15 amino acids. This chain's CDR3 is CASSAGLAISYEQYF. CDR3 in DNA: TGTGCCAGCAGCGCCGGACTAGCGATCTCCTACGAGCAGTACTTC.

The rearrangement uses TRBV3-1 and TRBJ1-1, with 8 bases fitting TRBD1. The J segment lost 2 bases and the V segment lost 3 bases, leaving 8 bases of the junction unmatched. Germline V gene data show CDR1 as LGHDT and CDR2 as YNNKEL (reference sequence). This CDR3 has 16 amino acids. The CDR3 spells CASSQDDRGGNTEAFF. The CDR3 bases are TGTGCCAGCAGCCAGGATGACAGGGGCGGAAACACTGAAGCTTTCTTT.

The chain carries TRBV7-9 and TRBJ2-1, with TRBD2 matching 10 bases. The J call may be in error: the DNA end matches TRBJ2-7 better. Germline CDR1 and CDR2: SEHNR and FQNEAQ (reference sequence). This CDR3 has 15 amino acids. CDR3 sequence reads: CASSSGLAEPYEQYF. CDR3 DNA: TGTGCCAGCAGCTCTGGACTAGCGGAACCCTACGAGCAGTACTTC.

This clonotype was found many times. This sequence joins TRBV7-9 and TRBJ1-4, with a possible D match to TRBD1 (5 bases). Germline CDR1 SEHNR, CDR2 FQNEAQ (reference sequence). CDR3 length: 11 residues. V was pared by 5 bases and J by 11 bases, with 9 bases between. As DNA, the CDR3 is TGTGCCAGCAGCGGGGGTGAGAAACTGTTTTTT. This gives the protein CASSGGEKLFF.

This rearrangement joins TRBV29-1 to TRBJ2-4; D is ambiguous. This CDR3 contains 12 residues. V was shortened by 3 bases and J by 6 bases, with 9 bases between the two germline ends. CDR1 and CDR2 (germline): SQVTM, ANQGSEA. The CDR3 DNA follows: TGCAGCGTTGAGGAGAGGAGAAACATTCAGTACTTC. Its translation: CSVEERRNIQYF.

The genes are TRBV7-6 and TRBJ2-5, with D unclear. Germline CDR1 SGHVS, CDR2 FNYEAQ. The V end was cut by 1 base, the J end by 7 bases, with 7 bases between. CDR3 length: 12 residues. The CDR3 here is CASSLEDTTQYF. DNA of the CDR3: TGTGCCAGCAGCTTAGAAGATACGACCCAGTACTTC. The entire variable domain, with the rest obtained from reference TRBV7-6 and TRBJ2-5, is as follows: GAGVSQSPRYKVTKRGQDVALRCDPISGHVSLYWYRQALGQGPEFLTYFNYEAQQDKSGLPNDRFSAERPEGSISTLTIQRTEQRDSAMYRCASSLEDTTQYFGPGTRLLVL.

The DNA for the CDR3 is TGTGCCAGCAGTTCGGGACAGTTCCCCTACGAGCAGTACTTC. It encodes CASSSGQFPYEQYF. V usage is TRBV6-5 and J usage is TRBJ2-5, with TRBD1 identical over 7 bases. The J call may be incorrect, as the DNA end agrees better with TRBJ2-7. The CDR3 is 14 residues long. Germline CDR1 MNHEY, CDR2 SVGAGI.

This clonotype was found a few times. The rearrangement links TRBV7-2 to TRBJ1-1, with D perhaps TRBD1 (5 bases). CDR1 is SGHTA, CDR2 FQGNSA, per germline. Trimming took 8 bases from V and 2 from J, leaving 12 bases between them. The CDR3 has 13 residues. CDR3 residues: CASRDYINTEAFF. CDR3 in DNA: TGTGCCAGCCGGGACTATATTAACACTGAAGCTTTCTTT.

This chain links TRBV20-1 with TRBJ2-7; D could derive from TRBD1 or TRBD2 (5 bases each). V lost 6 bases to trimming and J lost 3 bases, with 15 bases between them. The V gene's germline CDR1 is DFQATT and CDR2 SNEGSKA (reference sequence). This CDR3 has 13 residues. The CDR3 here is CSAEGTQNYEQYF. The DNA for the CDR3 is TGCAGTGCCGAAGGGACCCAGAACTACGAGCAGTACTTC.

The chain is built from TRBV6-1 and TRBJ1-4; the D is unclear. This CDR3 spans 15 amino acids. Germline CDR1 reads MNHNS; CDR2 reads SASEGT. Trimming stripped 5 bases from V and 3 bases from J, with 13 bases between. The DNA for the CDR3 is TGTGCCAGCAGTCGACCCGAACGGGCTAATGAAAAACTGTTTTTT. It encodes CASSRPERANEKLFF.

This clonotype turned up a few times. This chain connects TRBV9 to TRBJ2-1; TRBD1 matches 7 bases. CDR3 length: 14 residues. The germline gives CDR1 SGDLS, CDR2 YYNGEE. The junction had 10 bases not matched to a gene; V was cut back by 4 bases and J by 9 bases. The CDR3 nucleotides read TGTGCCAGCAGCCTTCGACAGGGTTCAGGTGAGCAGTTCTTC. It specifies CASSLRQGSGEQFF.

This clonotype was picked up a small number of times. This sequence joins TRBV24-1 and TRBJ2-4; 7 bases map to TRBD1. Germline assignment: CDR1 KGHDR and CDR2 SFDVKD. The length of the CDR3 is 14 residues. The trim removed 4 bases at V and 3 bases at J, leaving 2 bases unmatched. CDR3 coding DNA: TGTGCCACCAGTGAAGGGACAGTCAAAAACATTCAGTACTTC. Translated: CATSEGTVKNIQYF.

This CDR3 is CASSPQSEWGTQYF. In DNA, the CDR3 is TGTGCCAGTAGTCCGCAATCGGAGTGGGGTACGCAGTATTTT. This chain uses TRBV19 with TRBJ2-3; the D is unclear. Germline V gene lookup returns CDR1 LNHDA and CDR2 SQIVND (reference sequence). Trimming stripped 5 bases from V and 8 bases from J, with 17 bases between. The length of the CDR3 is 14 residues.

The V gene is TRBV7-2, the J gene TRBJ2-1; 10 positions agree with TRBD2. The J segment lost 12 bases and the V segment lost 4 bases, leaving 12 bases of the junction unmatched. The CDR3 contains 15 residues. Per the germline V gene, CDR1 is SGHTA and CDR2 is FQGNSA. The CDR3 sequence: CASSSSSGGGYAQFF. CDR3 bases: TGTGCCAGCAGCTCGTCTAGCGGGGGAGGGTATGCGCAGTTCTTC.

J is TRBJ1-3 and V is TRBV6-2 or TRBV6-3; 7 bases are a match to TRBD1. The CDR3 is 15 amino acids. V shed 5 bases, J shed 2 bases, and the junction held 6 bases outside the gene matches. Germline V lookup: CDR1 MNHEY, CDR2 SVGEGT. This CDR3 reads CASSRPTGTGNTIYF. CDR3 DNA: TGTGCCAGCAGTCGACCGACAGGGACTGGAAACACCATATATTTT.